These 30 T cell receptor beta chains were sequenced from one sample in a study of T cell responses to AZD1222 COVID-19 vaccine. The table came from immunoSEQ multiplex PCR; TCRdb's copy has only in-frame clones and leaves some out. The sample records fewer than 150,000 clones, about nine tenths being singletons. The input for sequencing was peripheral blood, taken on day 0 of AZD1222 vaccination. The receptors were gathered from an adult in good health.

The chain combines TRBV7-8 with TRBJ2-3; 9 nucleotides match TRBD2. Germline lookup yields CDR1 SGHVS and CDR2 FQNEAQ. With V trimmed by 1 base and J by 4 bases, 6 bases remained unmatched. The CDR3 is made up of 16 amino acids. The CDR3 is CASSLVGGGASDTQYF. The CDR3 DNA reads TGTGCCAGCAGCTTAGTGGGCGGGGGGGCTTCAGATACGCAGTATTTT.

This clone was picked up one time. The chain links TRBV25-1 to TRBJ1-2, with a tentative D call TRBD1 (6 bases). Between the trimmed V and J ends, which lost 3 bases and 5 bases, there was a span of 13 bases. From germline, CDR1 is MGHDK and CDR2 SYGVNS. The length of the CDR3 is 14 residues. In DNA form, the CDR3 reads TGTGCCAGCAGTGATGTAACAGGGATTTATGGCTACACCTTC. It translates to CASSDVTGIYGYTF.

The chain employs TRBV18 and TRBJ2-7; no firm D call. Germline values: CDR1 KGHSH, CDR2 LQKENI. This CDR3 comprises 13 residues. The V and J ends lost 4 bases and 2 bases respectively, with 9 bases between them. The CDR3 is CASSLGSPYEQYF. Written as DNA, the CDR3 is TGTGCCAGCTCACTGGGGTCCCCCTACGAGCAGTACTTC.

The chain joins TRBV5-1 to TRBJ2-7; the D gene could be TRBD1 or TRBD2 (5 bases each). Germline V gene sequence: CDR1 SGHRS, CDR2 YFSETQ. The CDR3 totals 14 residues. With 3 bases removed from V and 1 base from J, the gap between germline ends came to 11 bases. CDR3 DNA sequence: TGCGCCAGCAGCTGGGGACCGCAATCCTACGAGCAGTACTTC. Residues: CASSWGPQSYEQYF.

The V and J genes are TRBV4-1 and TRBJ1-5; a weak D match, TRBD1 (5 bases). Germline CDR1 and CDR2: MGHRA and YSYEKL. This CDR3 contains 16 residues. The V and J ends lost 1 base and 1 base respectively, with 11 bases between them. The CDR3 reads CASSQGGTISNQPQHF. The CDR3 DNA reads TGCGCCAGCAGCCAAGGGGGCACAATCAGCAATCAGCCCCAGCATTTT.

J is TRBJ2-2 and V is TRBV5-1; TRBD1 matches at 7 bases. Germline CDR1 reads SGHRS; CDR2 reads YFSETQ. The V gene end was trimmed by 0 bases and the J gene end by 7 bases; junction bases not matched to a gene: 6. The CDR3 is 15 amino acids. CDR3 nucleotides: TGCGCCAGCAGCTTGGTCGACAGGGTGTACGGGGAGCTGTTTTTT. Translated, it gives CASSLVDRVYGELFF. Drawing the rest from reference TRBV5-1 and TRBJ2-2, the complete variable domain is KAGVTQTPRYLIKTRGQQVTLSCSPISGHRSVSWYQQTPGQGLQFLFEYFSETQRNKGNFPGRFSGRQFSNSRSEMNVSTLELGDSALYLCASSLVDRVYGELFFGEGSRLTVL.

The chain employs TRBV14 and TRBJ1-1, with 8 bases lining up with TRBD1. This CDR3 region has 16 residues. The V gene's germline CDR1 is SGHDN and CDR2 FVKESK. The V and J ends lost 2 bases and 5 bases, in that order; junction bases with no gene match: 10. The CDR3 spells CASSQPRQGLRTEAFF. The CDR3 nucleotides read TGTGCCAGCAGCCAACCCAGACAGGGGCTCAGGACTGAAGCTTTCTTT.

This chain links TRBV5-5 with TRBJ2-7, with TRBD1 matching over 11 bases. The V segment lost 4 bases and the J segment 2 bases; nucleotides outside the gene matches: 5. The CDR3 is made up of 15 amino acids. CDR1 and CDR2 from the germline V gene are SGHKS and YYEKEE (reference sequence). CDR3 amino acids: CASSGGTGGAYEQYF. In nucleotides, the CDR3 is TGTGCCAGCAGCGGGGGGACAGGGGGGGCCTACGAGCAGTACTTC.

The CDR3 spells CASSLLSSGRAGEQFF. CDR3 nucleotide sequence: TGTGCCAGCAGTCTATTATCTAGCGGGAGGGCTGGTGAGCAGTTCTTC. The chain is built from TRBV7-6 and TRBJ2-1; 12 positions match TRBD2. The CDR3 extends over 16 amino acids. J gave up 9 bases and V 6 bases, and 12 bases lay outside the gene matches. Germline-derived CDR1 and CDR2 are SGHVS and FNYEAQ.

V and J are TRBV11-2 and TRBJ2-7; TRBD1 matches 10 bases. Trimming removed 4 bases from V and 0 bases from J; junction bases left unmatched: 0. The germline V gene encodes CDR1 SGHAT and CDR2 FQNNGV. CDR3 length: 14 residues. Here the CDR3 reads CASSWTGGSYEQYF. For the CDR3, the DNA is TGTGCCAGCAGCTGGACAGGGGGCTCCTACGAGCAGTACTTC.

In DNA form, the CDR3 reads TGTGCCACCAGCAGAGATACAGGTAGCAATCAGCCCCAGCATTTT. Amino acid sequence: CATSRDTGSNQPQHF. The chain combines TRBV15 with TRBJ1-5; D is perhaps TRBD1 (5 bases). V gave up 0 bases and J gave up 0 bases, with 6 bases separating them. Germline V gene data show CDR1 as LNHNV and CDR2 as YYDKDF (reference sequence). The CDR3 covers 15 residues.

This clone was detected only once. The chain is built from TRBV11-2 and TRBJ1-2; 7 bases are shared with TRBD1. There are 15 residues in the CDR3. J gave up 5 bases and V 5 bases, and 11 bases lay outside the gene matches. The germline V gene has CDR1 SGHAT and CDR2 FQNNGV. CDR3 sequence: CASSRPETGIYGYTF. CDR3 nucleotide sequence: TGTGCCAGCAGCCGACCAGAGACAGGGATATATGGCTACACCTTC. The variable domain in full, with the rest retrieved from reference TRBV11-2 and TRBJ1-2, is EAGVAQSPRYKIIEKRQSVAFWCNPISGHATLYWYQQILGQGPKLLIQFQNNGVVDDSQLPKDRFSAERLKGVDSTLKIQPAKLEDSAVYLCASSRPETGIYGYTFGSGTRLTVV.

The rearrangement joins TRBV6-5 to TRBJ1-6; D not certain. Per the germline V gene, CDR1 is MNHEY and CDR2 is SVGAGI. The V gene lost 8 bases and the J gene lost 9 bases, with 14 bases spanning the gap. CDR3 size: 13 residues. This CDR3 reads CASFRELSSPLHF. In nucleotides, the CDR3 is TGTGCCAGCTTCCGGGAACTGAGTTCACCCCTCCACTTT.

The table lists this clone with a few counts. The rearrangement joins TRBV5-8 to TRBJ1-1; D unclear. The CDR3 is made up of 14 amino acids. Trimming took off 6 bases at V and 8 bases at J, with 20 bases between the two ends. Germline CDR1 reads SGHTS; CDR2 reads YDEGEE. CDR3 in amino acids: CASIKVPPGIEAFF. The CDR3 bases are TGTGCCAGCATCAAAGTCCCCCCCGGAATCGAAGCTTTCTTT.

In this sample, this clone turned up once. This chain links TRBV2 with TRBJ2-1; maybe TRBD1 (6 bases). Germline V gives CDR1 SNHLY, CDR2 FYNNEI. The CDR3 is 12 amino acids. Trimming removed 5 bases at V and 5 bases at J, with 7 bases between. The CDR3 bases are TGTGCCAGCAGTCGGACAGACAATGAGCAGTTCTTC. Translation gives CASSRTDNEQFF.

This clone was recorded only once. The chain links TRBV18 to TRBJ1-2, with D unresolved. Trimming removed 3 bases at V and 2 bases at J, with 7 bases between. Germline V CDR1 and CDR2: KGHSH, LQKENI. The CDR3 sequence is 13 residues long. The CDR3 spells CASSPRENYGYTF. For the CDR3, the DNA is TGTGCCAGCTCACCCCGAGAGAACTATGGCTACACCTTC.

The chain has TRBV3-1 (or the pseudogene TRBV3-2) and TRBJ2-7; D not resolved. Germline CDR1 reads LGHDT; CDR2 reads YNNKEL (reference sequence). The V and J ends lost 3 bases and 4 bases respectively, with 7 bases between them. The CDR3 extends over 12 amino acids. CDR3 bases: TGTGCCAGCAGCCAGTCTACGTACGAGCAGTACTTC. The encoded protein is CASSQSTYEQYF.

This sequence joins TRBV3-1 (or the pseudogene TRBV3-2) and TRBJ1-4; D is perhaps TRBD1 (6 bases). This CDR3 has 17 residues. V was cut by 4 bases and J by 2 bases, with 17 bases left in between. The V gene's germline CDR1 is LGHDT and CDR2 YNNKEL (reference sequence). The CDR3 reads CASSPNPRGATNEKLFF. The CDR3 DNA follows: TGTGCCAGCAGCCCGAATCCCCGGGGGGCCACTAATGAAAAACTGTTTTTT.

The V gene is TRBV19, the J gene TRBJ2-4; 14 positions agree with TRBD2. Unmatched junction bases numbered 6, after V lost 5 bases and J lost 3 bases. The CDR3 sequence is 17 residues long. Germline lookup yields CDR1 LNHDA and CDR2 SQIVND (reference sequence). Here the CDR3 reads CASSLGLAGADKNIQYF. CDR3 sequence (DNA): TGTGCCAGTAGTCTGGGACTAGCGGGGGCCGACAAAAACATTCAGTACTTC.

In DNA, the CDR3 is TGTGCCAGCAGCCGGGACCTGACGGGTGGCTACACCTTC. Encoded protein: CASSRDLTGGYTF. J is TRBJ1-2 and V is TRBV6-5; tentatively, D is TRBD1 (5 bases). V shed 6 bases and J shed 7 bases, with 15 bases lying between them. Germline CDR1 MNHEY, CDR2 SVGAGI. The CDR3 is made up of 13 amino acids.

In DNA, the CDR3 is TGTGCCAGCGGGGGGGCTTGGGGAGAGCAGTACTTC. Its protein is CASGGAWGEQYF. The genes are TRBV19 and TRBJ2-7; 8 bases fit TRBD2. This CDR3 spans 12 amino acids. The germline CDR1 and CDR2 sequences are LNHDA and SQIVND (reference sequence). V shed 9 bases and J 7 bases; nucleotides not matched to a gene: 8. The entire variable domain, with the rest obtained from reference TRBV19 and TRBJ2-7, is as follows: DGGITQSPKYLFRKEGQNVTLSCEQNLNHDAMYWYRQDPGQGLRLIYYSQIVNDFQKGDIAEGYSVSREKKESFPLTVTSAQKNPTAFYLCASGGAWGEQYFGPGTRLTVT.

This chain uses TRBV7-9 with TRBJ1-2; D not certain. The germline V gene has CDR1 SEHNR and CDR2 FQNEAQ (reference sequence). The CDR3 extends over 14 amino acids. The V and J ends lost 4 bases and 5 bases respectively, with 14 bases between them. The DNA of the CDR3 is TGTGCCAGCAGCTCCCGGGAAATTAATTATGGCTACACCTTC. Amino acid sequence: CASSSREINYGYTF.

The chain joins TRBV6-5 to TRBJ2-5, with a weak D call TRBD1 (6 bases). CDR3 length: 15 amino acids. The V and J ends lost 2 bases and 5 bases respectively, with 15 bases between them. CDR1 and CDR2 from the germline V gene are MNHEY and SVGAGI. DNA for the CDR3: TGTGCCAGCAGTTACCCCCACAGGGTTGGGGAGACCCAGTACTTC. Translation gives CASSYPHRVGETQYF.

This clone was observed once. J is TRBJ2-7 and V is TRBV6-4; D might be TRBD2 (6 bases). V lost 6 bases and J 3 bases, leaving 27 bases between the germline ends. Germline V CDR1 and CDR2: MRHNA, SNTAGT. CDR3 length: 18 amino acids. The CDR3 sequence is CASSPPGILREFRYEQYF. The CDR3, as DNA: TGTGCCAGCAGCCCCCCAGGAATTTTGCGGGAATTTCGCTACGAGCAGTACTTC.

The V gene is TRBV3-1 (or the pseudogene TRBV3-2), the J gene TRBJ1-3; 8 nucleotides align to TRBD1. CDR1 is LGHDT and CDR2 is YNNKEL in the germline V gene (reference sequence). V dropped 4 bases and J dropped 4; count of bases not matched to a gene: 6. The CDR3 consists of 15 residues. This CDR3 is CASSPPRQGGNTIYF. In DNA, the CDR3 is TGTGCCAGCAGCCCCCCCCGACAGGGGGGAAACACCATATATTTT.

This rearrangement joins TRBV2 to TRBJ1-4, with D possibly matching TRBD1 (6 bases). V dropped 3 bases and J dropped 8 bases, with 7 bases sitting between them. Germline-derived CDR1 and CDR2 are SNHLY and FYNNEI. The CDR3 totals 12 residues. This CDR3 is CASSEGGEKLFF. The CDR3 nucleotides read TGTGCCAGCAGTGAGGGGGGCGAAAAACTGTTTTTT.

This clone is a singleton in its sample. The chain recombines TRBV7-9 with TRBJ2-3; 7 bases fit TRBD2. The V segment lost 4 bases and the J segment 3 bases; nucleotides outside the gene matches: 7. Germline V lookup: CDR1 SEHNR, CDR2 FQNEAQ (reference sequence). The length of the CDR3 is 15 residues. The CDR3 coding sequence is TGTGCCAGCAGCTCCCTGGGAGGGAGGACAGATACGCAGTATTTT. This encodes CASSSLGGRTDTQYF.

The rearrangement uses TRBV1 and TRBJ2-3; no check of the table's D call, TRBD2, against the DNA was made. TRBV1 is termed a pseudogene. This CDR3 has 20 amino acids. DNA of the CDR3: TGCACCAACCCTAACCCGCTAGCGGCCCCGTTATCGAGGGGCACAGATACGCAGTATTTT. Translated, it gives CTNPNPLAAPLSRGTDTQYF.

The CDR3 DNA reads as TGTGCCAGCAGTCAAAGGTCCGGGGCGGCTAATGAAAAACTGTTTTTT. Protein product: CASSQRSGAANEKLFF. The V call is TRBV6-2 or TRBV6-3, the J call TRBJ1-4; D is possibly TRBD1 (5 bases). This CDR3 spans 16 amino acids. Germline lookup yields CDR1 MNHEY and CDR2 SVGEGT. The ends were cut back, 5 bases at V and 3 bases at J, with 16 bases in the middle.

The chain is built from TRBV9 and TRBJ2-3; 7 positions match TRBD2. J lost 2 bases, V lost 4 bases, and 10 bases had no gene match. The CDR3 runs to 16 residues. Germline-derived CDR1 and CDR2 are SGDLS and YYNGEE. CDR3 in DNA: TGTGCCAGCAGCCGCAGTACGGGAGGCCCCACAGATACGCAGTATTTT. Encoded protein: CASSRSTGGPTDTQYF.